This TCR beta chain stems from a study of blood T cell repertoires in COVID-19. Study details: Specimens from acute and convalescent COVID-19 originated in the United States, Italy and Spain. T cells, B-cell-depleted T cells, or PBMCs supplied cDNA or gDNA.

This CDR3 region has 16 residues. Trimming took 0 bases from V and 2 from J; bases not matched to a gene: 4. Germline CDR1 and CDR2: LGHNA and YNFKEQ. Study processing details: Nucleated cell number was recorded as an estimate derived from reference gene primer amplification. The data were produced by immunoSEQ multiplex PCR, yet TCRdb's version contains in-frame clones alone and is incomplete. V and J calls and clone size follow that table, whereas D and trimming were derived from the DNA. The data show 95,000 to 130,000 clones, with around four fifths seen just once and under 3% held by the top ten.

The receptor was isolated from a man aged 25 to 40 with acute or convalescent COVID-19. The source material was peripheral blood. This chain joins TRBV4-2 and TRBJ2-1; 7 nucleotides match TRBD2. The CDR3 protein is CASSQEPGRPYNEQFF. The CDR3 DNA is TGTGCCAGCAGCCAAGAGCCCGGGAGGCCCTACAATGAGCAGTTCTTC.